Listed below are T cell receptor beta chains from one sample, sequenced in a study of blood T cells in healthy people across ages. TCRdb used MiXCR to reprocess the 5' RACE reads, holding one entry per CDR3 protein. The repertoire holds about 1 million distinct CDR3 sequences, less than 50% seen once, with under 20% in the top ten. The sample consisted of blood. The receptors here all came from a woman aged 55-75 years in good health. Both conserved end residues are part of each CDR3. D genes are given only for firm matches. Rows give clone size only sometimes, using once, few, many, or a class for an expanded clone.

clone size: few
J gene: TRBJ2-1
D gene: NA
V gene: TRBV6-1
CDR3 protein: CASNGLSYNEQFF
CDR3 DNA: TGTGCCAGCAACGGACTTTCCTACAATGAGCAGTTCTTC

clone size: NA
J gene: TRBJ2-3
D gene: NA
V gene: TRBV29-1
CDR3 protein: CSVEISRSFGRSDTQYF
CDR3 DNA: TGCAGCGTTGAAATCTCTAGGTCATTCGGCCGTTCAGATACGCAGTATTTT

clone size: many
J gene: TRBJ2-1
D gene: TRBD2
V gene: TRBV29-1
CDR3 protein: CSAPWISGNYNEQFF
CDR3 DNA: TGCAGCGCCCCTTGGATTAGCGGGAACTACAATGAGCAGTTCTTC

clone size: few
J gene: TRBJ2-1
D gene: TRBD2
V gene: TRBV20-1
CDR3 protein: CSASHPGGRAEVYEQFF
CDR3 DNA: TGCAGTGCTAGTCACCCGGGCGGGAGGGCCGAGGTTTATGAGCAGTTCTTC

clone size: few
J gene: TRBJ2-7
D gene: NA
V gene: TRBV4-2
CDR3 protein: CASSPKTGSSYEQYF
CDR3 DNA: TGTGCCAGCAGCCCAAAAACCGGAAGCTCCTACGAGCAGTACTTC

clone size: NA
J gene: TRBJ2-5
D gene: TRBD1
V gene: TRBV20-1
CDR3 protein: CSARPGQGETQYF
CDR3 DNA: TGCAGTGCTAGACCGGGACAGGGGGAGACCCAGTACTTC

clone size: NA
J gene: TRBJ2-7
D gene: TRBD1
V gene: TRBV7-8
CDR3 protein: CASSSGQAVSYEQYF
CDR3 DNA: TGTGCCAGCAGCTCTGGACAGGCCGTCTCCTACGAGCAGTACTTC

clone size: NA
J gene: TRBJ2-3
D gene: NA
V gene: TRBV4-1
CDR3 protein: CASSQESRRRADTQYF
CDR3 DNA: TGCGCCAGCAGCCAAGAGTCACGAAGGCGCGCAGATACGCAGTATTTT

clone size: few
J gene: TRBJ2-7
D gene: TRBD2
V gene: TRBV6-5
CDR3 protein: CASSYDREGYEQYF
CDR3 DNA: TGTGCCAGCAGTTACGATCGGGAGGGCTACGAGCAGTACTTC

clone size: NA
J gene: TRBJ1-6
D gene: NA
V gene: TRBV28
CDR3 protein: CASSQIAGSYNSPLHF
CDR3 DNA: TGTGCCAGCAGCCAAATCGCGGGCTCCTATAATTCACCCCTCCACTTT

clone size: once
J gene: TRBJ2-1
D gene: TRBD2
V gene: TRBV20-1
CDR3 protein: CSAELAGTSDNEQFF
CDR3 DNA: TGCAGTGCGGAACTAGCGGGCACGTCGGACAATGAGCAGTTCTTC

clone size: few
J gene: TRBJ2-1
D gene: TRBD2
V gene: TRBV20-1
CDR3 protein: CSARSGLATSLNEQFF
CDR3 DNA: TGCAGTGCTAGATCAGGACTAGCGACTAGTCTCAATGAGCAGTTCTTC

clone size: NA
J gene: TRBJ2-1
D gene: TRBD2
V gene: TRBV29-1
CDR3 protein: CSVGTSGRIEQFF
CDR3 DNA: TGCAGCGTGGGGACTAGCGGGAGGATTGAGCAGTTCTTC

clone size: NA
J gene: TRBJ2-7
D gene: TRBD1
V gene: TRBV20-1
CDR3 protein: CSARPGQFTYEQYF
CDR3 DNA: TGCAGTGCCCGACCGGGACAGTTTACTTACGAGCAGTACTTC

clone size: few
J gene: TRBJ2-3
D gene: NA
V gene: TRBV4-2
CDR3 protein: CASSQDWGPSTREYF
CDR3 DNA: TGTGCCAGCAGCCAAGATTGGGGACCCTCGACAAGGGAGTATTTT

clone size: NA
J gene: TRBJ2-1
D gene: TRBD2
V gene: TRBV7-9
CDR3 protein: CASSLVSGRSEQFF
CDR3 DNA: TGTGCCAGCAGCTTAGTTAGCGGGAGGAGTGAGCAGTTCTTC

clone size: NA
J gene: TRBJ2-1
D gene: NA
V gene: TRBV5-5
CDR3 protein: CASTTVGRSYNEQFF
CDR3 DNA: TGTGCCAGCACCACCGTGGGACGGTCCTACAATGAGCAGTTCTTC

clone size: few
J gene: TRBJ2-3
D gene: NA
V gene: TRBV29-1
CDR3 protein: CSVAKVGADTQYF
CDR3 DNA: TGCAGCGTTGCGAAGGTGGGGGCAGATACGCAGTATTTT

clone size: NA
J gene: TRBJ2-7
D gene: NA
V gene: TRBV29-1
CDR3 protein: CSVEKAHGYEQYF
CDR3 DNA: TGCAGCGTTGAAAAGGCCCACGGCTACGAGCAGTACTTC

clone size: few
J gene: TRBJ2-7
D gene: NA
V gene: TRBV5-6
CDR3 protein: CASSFDRQHYEQYF
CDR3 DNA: TGTGCCAGCAGCTTTGACAGACAACACTACGAGCAGTACTTC

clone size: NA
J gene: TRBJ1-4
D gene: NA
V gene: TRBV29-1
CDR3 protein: CSVVEGWLGEKLFF
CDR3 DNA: TGCAGCGTTGTCGAGGGTTGGTTAGGAGAAAAACTGTTTTTT

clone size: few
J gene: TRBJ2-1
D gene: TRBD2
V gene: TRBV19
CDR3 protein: CASRSSGSGSYNEQFF
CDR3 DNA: TGTGCCAGTAGGTCTAGCGGGAGTGGGTCCTACAATGAGCAGTTCTTC

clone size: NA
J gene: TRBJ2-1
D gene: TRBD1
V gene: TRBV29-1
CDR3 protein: CSVATSWTGGTYEQFF
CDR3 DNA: TGCAGCGTAGCTACATCCTGGACAGGGGGTACCTACGAGCAGTTCTTC

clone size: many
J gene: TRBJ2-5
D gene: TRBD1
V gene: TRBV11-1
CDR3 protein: CASSLDRGFETQYF
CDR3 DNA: TGTGCCAGCAGCTTAGACAGGGGTTTCGAGACCCAGTACTTC

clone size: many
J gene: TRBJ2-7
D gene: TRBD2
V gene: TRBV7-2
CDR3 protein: CASSFTSGSSYEQYF
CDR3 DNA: TGTGCCAGCAGCTTCACTAGCGGGAGCTCCTACGAGCAGTACTTC

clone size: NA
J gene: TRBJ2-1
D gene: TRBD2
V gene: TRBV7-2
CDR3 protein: CASSESTSGRGEQFF
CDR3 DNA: TGTGCCAGCAGCGAGAGTACTAGCGGGAGGGGTGAGCAGTTCTTC

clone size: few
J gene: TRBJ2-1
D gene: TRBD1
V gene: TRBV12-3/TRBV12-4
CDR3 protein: CASRPGQGTYNEQFF
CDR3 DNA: TGTGCCAGCAGACCGGGACAGGGTACATACAATGAGCAGTTCTTC

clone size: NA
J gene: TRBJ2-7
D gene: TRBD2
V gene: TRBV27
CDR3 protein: CASSWSTSGSSYEQYF
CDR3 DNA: TGTGCCAGCAGTTGGAGTACTAGCGGAAGCTCCTACGAGCAGTACTTC

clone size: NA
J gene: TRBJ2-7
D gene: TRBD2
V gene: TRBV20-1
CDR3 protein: CSASVTGGTYEQYF
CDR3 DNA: TGCAGTGCTAGTGTGACGGGAGGCACCTACGAGCAGTACTTC